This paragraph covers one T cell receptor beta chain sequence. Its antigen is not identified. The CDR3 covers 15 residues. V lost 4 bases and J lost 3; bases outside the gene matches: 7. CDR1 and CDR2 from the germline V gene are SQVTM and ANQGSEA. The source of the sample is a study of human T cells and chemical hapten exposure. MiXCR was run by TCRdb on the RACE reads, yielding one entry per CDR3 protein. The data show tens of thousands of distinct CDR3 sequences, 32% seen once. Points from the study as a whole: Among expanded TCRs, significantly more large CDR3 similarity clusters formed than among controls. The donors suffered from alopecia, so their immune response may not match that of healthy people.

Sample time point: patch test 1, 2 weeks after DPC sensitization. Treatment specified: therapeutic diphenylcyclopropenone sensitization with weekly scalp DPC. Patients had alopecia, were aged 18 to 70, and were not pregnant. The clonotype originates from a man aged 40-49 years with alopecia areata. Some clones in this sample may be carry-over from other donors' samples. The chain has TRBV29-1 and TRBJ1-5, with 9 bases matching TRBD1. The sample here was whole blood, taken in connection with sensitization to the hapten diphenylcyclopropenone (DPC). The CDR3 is CSVASGTGFNQPQHF. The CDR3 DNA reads TGCAGCGTTGCTTCCGGGACAGGGTTCAATCAGCCCCAGCATTTT. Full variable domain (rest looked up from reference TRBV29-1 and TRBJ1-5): SAVISQKPSRDICQRGTSLTIQCQVDSQVTMMFWYRQQPGQSLTLIATANQGSEATYESGFVIDKFPISRPNLTFSTLTVSNMSPEDSSIYLCSVASGTGFNQPQHFGDGTRLSIL.